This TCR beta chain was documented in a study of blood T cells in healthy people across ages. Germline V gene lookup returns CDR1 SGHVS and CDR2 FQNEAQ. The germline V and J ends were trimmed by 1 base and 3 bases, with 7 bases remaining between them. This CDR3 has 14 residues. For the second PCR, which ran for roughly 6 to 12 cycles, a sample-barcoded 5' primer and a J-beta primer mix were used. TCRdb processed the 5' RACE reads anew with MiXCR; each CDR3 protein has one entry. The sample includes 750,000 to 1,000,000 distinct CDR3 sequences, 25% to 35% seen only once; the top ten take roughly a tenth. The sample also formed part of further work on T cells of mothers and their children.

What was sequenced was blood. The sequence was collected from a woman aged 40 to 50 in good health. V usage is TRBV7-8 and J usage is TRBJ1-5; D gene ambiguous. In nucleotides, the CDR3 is TGTGCCAGCAGCTTAGGGTTAGACAATCAGCCCCAGCATTTT. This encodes CASSLGLDNQPQHF.